The TCR beta chain described here comes from a study of OX40 agonist ivuxolimab in advanced cancers. Turning to the study itself: Hepatocellular carcinoma, melanoma, renal cell or head and neck cancer was diagnosed in the dose-escalation patients. Mean age roughly 65 years, range about 20 to 85; roughly 80% male.

Sequencing was performed with immunoSEQ multiplex PCR; in TCRdb, only in-frame clones are kept and a portion is missing. The sample contains around 34,000 clones, 70% to 85% of which appear only once. For this clone: Its antigen remains unidentified.

Study-level results: At 0.1 to 3.0 mg/kg, CD4+ and CD8+ blood T cells expanded clonally by week 6. Among the nonresponders, some also had low normalized T-cell clonal expansion.

The V gene's germline CDR1 is SEHNR and CDR2 FQNEAQ (reference sequence). The V end lost 3 bases, the J end lost 2 bases, and 9 bases lay between the germline ends. CDR3 length: 14 amino acids. This specimen consisted of CD4+ or CD8+ T cells sorted from blood, obtained in a trial of the OX40 agonist ivuxolimab. The receptor comes from an adult with an advanced solid tumor such as melanoma, head and neck, liver or kidney cancer. The chain recombines TRBV7-9 with TRBJ2-3; D is ambiguous. The CDR3: CASSFPGPTDTQYF. DNA of the CDR3: TGTGCCAGCAGCTTTCCGGGCCCCACAGATACGCAGTATTTT. The entire variable domain, with the rest obtained from reference TRBV7-9 and TRBJ2-3, is as follows: DTGVSQNPRHKITKRGQNVTFRCDPISEHNRLYWYRQTLGQGPEFLTYFQNEAQLEKSRLLSDRFSAERPKGSFSTLEIQRTEQGDSAMYLCASSFPGPTDTQYFGPGTRLTVL.